The source of this T cell receptor beta chain is a study of glioma-infiltrating T cells. Study outcomes and limitations: CDR3 overlap between tissue and blood was very small. Non-neoplastic patients had below-expected tissue-blood divergence, while all gliomas exceeded expectation.

On this clonotype: Its specificity is not known.

Using RNA template, CDR3s of TCR alpha and beta were amplified with iRepertoire arm-PCR. A single record per CDR3 protein comes from TCRdb applying MiXCR to the multiplex PCR reads. The repertoire consists of about 130,000 distinct CDR3 sequences, with around 25% occurring once and the leading ten covering about 30%. The origin of this receptor is a human donor with low-grade glioma or glioblastoma, undergoing nonglioma brain surgery, or in good health (not recorded which). Sequencing used glioma tissue, nonneoplastic brain tissue, or PBMCs (not recorded which).

This CDR3 is CASGLGRNGQGKAFF. The CDR3 coding sequence is TGTGCTAGTGGTTTGGGACGAAACGGACAGGGGAAAGCTTTCTTT. The genes are TRBV12-5 and TRBJ1-1, with TRBD1 identical over 9 bases. V was pared by 1 base and J by 9 bases, with 9 bases of the junction left unmatched. Germline-derived CDR1 and CDR2 are LGHNT and FRNRAP. The CDR3 is 15 residues long. Supplemented by reference TRBV12-5 and TRBJ1-1, the full variable domain reads DARVTQTPRHKVTEMGQEVTMRCQPILGHNTVFWYRQTMMQGLELLAYFRNRAPLDDSGMPKDRFSAEMPDATLATLKIQPSEPRDSAVYFCASGLGRNGQGKAFFGQGTRLTVV.